The 8 T cell receptor beta chains reported below all come from one sample, sequenced in a study of blood T cell repertoires in COVID-19. Data came from immunoSEQ multiplex PCR; TCRdb stores just in-frame clones and leaves some out. The sample contains around 230,000 clones, 81% of which appear only once. The sequenced sample was peripheral blood. Receptors originate from a woman of 80 years or more with acute or convalescent COVID-19.

This rearrangement joins TRBV6-5 to TRBJ2-1; a weak D match, TRBD2 (6 bases). The CDR3 extends over 11 amino acids. V was cut by 4 bases and J by 12 bases, with 10 bases left in between. Germline V CDR1 and CDR2: MNHEY, SVGAGI. The CDR3 region is CASSSGGGQFF. The DNA of the CDR3 is TGTGCCAGCAGTTCCGGGGGAGGGCAGTTCTTC.

The rearrangement uses TRBV11-2 and TRBJ1-4; tentatively, D is TRBD1 (5 bases). Trimming stripped 0 bases from V and 7 bases from J, with 9 bases between. The CDR3 length is 14 residues. Germline lookup yields CDR1 SGHAT and CDR2 FQNNGV. This CDR3 reads CASSLDRAGEKLFF. The CDR3 coding sequence is TGTGCCAGCAGCTTAGACAGGGCAGGTGAAAAACTGTTTTTT.

V and J are TRBV18 and TRBJ1-1, with D maybe TRBD1 (6 bases). There are 15 residues in the CDR3. Germline V gene lookup returns CDR1 KGHSH and CDR2 LQKENI. V lost 6 bases to trimming and J lost 3 bases, with 17 bases between them. CDR3 residues: CASSTGGARDTEAFF. The CDR3 coding sequence is TGTGCCAGCTCGACCGGGGGGGCGCGGGACACTGAAGCTTTCTTT. Variable domain in full (rest from reference TRBV18 and TRBJ1-1): NAGVMQNPRHLVRRRGQEARLRCSPMKGHSHVYWYRQLPEEGLKFMVYLQKENIIDESGMPKERFSAEFPKEGPSILRIQQVVRGDSAAYFCASSTGGARDTEAFFGQGTRLTVV.

Only a few counts were recorded for this clone. V is TRBV2 and J is TRBJ2-7, with 13 bases identical to TRBD2. J was trimmed by 1 base and V by 4 bases; bases with no gene match: 4. The CDR3 loop spans 16 amino acids. Germline V lookup: CDR1 SNHLY, CDR2 FYNNEI. The CDR3 sequence: CASSGGTSGVSYEQYF. CDR3 sequence (DNA): TGTGCCAGCAGTGGGGGGACTAGCGGGGTGTCCTACGAGCAGTACTTC.

This clone was observed once. This rearrangement joins TRBV7-9 to TRBJ1-1; a possible D gene is TRBD1 (5 bases). The CDR3 contains 17 residues. Germline assignment: CDR1 SEHNR and CDR2 FQNEAQ (reference sequence). V was shortened by 4 bases and J by 0 bases, with 18 bases between the two germline ends. CDR3 protein: CASSSTEQVRMNTEAFF. The CDR3 region has the DNA TGTGCCAGCAGCTCCACCGAACAGGTCCGCATGAACACTGAAGCTTTCTTT.

This chain joins TRBV13 and TRBJ1-6; D unclear. CDR1 is PRHDT and CDR2 is FYEKMQ in the germline V gene (reference sequence). CDR3 length: 15 residues. The germline V and J ends were trimmed by 1 base and 9 bases, with 13 bases remaining between them. The chain's CDR3 is CASSLAGVSSSPLHF. DNA for the CDR3: TGTGCCAGCAGCTTAGCCGGGGTTTCATCTTCACCCCTCCACTTT. The variable domain in full, completed from reference TRBV13 and TRBJ1-6, reads AAGVIQSPRHLIKEKRETATLKCYPIPRHDTVYWYQQGPGQDPQFLISFYEKMQSDKGSIPDRFSAQQFSDYHSELNMSSLELGDSALYFCASSLAGVSSSPLHFGNGTRLTVT.

The chain couples TRBV2 to TRBJ1-1, with 7 bases identical to TRBD1. In germline, CDR1 is SNHLY, CDR2 FYNNEI. The CDR3 runs 15 residues. After removal of 5 bases from V and 2 bases from J, the junction contained 8 bases not matched to a gene. The CDR3 DNA is TGTGCCAGCAGTTACGGAACAGGGGCCAACACTGAAGCTTTCTTT. It codes for CASSYGTGANTEAFF.

This sequence joins TRBV5-4 and TRBJ2-7; 14 positions agree with TRBD2. Germline CDR1 reads SGHNT; CDR2 reads YYREEE (reference sequence). V lost 0 bases and J lost 4; bases outside the gene matches: 6. The CDR3 length is 17 residues. CDR3 DNA: TGTGCCAGCAGCTTGGGGGGACTAGCGGGAGTTCGGTACGAGCAGTACTTC. It encodes CASSLGGLAGVRYEQYF.